Shown below are 29 T cell receptor beta chains from a single sample sequenced in a study of persistence of HIV-infected CD4 T cells. No antigen is known for these receptors. The libraries were made with immunoSEQ version 4 in survey mode. Profiled with immunoSEQ multiplex PCR; TCRdb holds only in-frame clones, not every one. Of over 60,000 clones listed, more than 70% were seen once; the top ten hold under 2%. An overlapping HIV-1 Gag peptide pool stimulated these cells at 0.95 to 1 ug/peptide/mL. CD40L/CD69 double-negative CD45RO-high memory CD4+ T cells were collected. Specimen: CD4+ T cells sorted from PBMCs after roughly 17-hour stimulation, collected from a patient who received antiretroviral therapy. Every receptor here comes from an adult man with HIV who was CMV-seropositive.

The V call is TRBV7-3, the J call TRBJ2-4; 9 positions match TRBD2. Germline V CDR1 and CDR2: SGHTA, FQGTGA. V shed 5 bases, J shed 6 bases, and the junction held 5 bases outside the gene matches. The CDR3 is 14 amino acids. The CDR3 DNA follows: TGTGCCAGCAGCATTAGCGGGGGAAGAAACATTCAGTACTTC. Its protein product is CASSISGGRNIQYF.

The rearrangement links TRBV20-1 to TRBJ2-7; 8 bases line up with TRBD2. CDR3 length: 14 residues. After removal of 3 bases from V and 2 bases from J, the junction contained 6 bases not matched to a gene. Germline CDR1 is DFQATT and CDR2 is SNEGSKA (reference sequence). The CDR3 sequence: CSASRTSGTYEQYF. The CDR3 DNA sequence: TGCAGTGCTAGTAGAACTAGCGGAACCTACGAGCAGTACTTC.

The genes are TRBV28 and TRBJ2-7; D is perhaps TRBD1 (6 bases). The CDR3 sequence is 13 residues long. Trimming left V 5 bases short and J 0 bases short, with 8 bases between. Germline V CDR1 and CDR2: MDHEN, SYDVKM. The CDR3 nucleotides are TGTGCCAGCAGTACAGGGAGCTCCTACGAGCAGTACTTC. It encodes CASSTGSSYEQYF.

This chain uses TRBV2 with TRBJ1-5, with D possibly matching TRBD1 (6 bases). The CDR3 has 14 residues. Trimming shortened V by 11 bases and J by 0 bases, and 14 bases separated the two germline ends. CDR1 and CDR2 from the germline V gene are SNHLY and FYNNEI. The CDR3 DNA is TGTGCCTGCGACAGGAGGAATAGCAATCAGCCCCAGCATTTT. Protein: CACDRRNSNQPQHF.

This chain links TRBV27 with TRBJ1-6; the D gene is possibly TRBD1 (5 bases). From germline, CDR1 is MNHEY and CDR2 SMNVEV (reference sequence). The CDR3 runs to 15 residues. The ends were cut back, 3 bases at V and 7 bases at J, with 13 bases in the middle. The CDR3 region has the DNA TGTGCCAGCAGTTTGGGCGCAGGGCTCAATTCACCCCTCCACTTT. Amino acids: CASSLGAGLNSPLHF.

The chain links TRBV6-4 to TRBJ2-1; D call uncertain. The CDR3 has 15 residues. V lost 3 bases, J lost 0 bases, and 9 bases lay in between. Germline loops: CDR1 MRHNA, CDR2 SNTAGT. CDR3 sequence reads: CASSEMGSSYNEQFF. The CDR3 DNA follows: TGTGCCAGCAGTGAAATGGGCAGCTCCTACAATGAGCAGTTCTTC.

The chain couples TRBV4-1 to TRBJ1-5; the D gene is possibly TRBD1 (6 bases). The CDR3 contains 16 residues. The V end was cut by 2 bases, the J end by 6 bases, with 17 bases between. Germline CDR1 reads MGHRA; CDR2 reads YSYEKL. The chain's CDR3 is CASSQFGRGGGQPQHF. CDR3 nucleotide sequence: TGCGCCAGCAGCCAATTCGGCAGGGGAGGTGGTCAGCCCCAGCATTTT.

This chain links TRBV7-2 with TRBJ2-1, with 8 bases fitting TRBD1. CDR1 is SGHTA, CDR2 FQGNSA, per germline. This CDR3 region has 16 residues. J gave up 0 bases and V 5 bases, and 6 bases lay outside the gene matches. The CDR3 nucleotides read TGTGCCAGCAGCCCGAGGACAGGGAGCTCCTACAATGAGCAGTTCTTC. Its protein is CASSPRTGSSYNEQFF.

The gene calls are TRBV29-1 and TRBJ1-1; D uncertain. This CDR3 is built from 14 residues. V was clipped by 7 bases and J by 1 base, with 16 bases between them. Looked up from germline, CDR1 is SQVTM and CDR2 is ANQGSEA. For the CDR3, the DNA is TGCAGCGCTTACATTCCTCGGGGGAACACTGAAGCTTTCTTT. Protein sequence: CSAYIPRGNTEAFF.

The chain combines TRBV19 with TRBJ1-5; the match to TRBD1 covers 10 bases. Germline CDR1 is LNHDA and CDR2 is SQIVND (reference sequence). The CDR3 contains 15 residues. V dropped 5 bases and J dropped 2; count of bases not matched to a gene: 3. The CDR3 sequence: CASSATGGRNQPQHF. DNA of the CDR3: TGTGCCAGTAGTGCGACAGGGGGCCGCAATCAGCCCCAGCATTTT.

The chain recombines TRBV21-1 with TRBJ1-1. TRBV21-1 is an annotated pseudogene. The CDR3 runs to 16 residues. The CDR3 region has the DNA TGTGCCAGCAGCAAAGCGGGCGGCGGGATGAACACTGAAGCTTTCTTT. Translated: CASSKAGGGMNTEAFF.

The gene calls are TRBV6-2 or TRBV6-3 and TRBJ1-5; possibly TRBD1 for D (5 bases). The V end lost 7 bases, the J end lost 6 bases, and 16 bases lay between the germline ends. This CDR3 is 14 amino acids long. The V gene's germline CDR1 is MNHEY and CDR2 SVGEGT. As DNA, the CDR3 is TGTGCCAGCAACCCCGGGACTAGGGGTCAGCCCCAGCATTTT. It specifies CASNPGTRGQPQHF.

V and J are TRBV6-5 and TRBJ2-3; D remains ambiguous. V gave up 0 bases and J gave up 2 bases, with 12 bases separating them. The CDR3 totals 16 residues. CDR1 is MNHEY, CDR2 SVGAGI, per germline. The CDR3 loop is CASSYSGRRPTDTQYF. CDR3 sequence (DNA): TGTGCCAGCAGTTACTCAGGCCGCAGACCCACAGATACGCAGTATTTT.

The V gene is TRBV9, the J gene TRBJ1-2; 7 bases fit TRBD1. The germline CDR1 and CDR2 sequences are SGDLS and YYNGEE. Trimming cost V 2 bases and J 4 bases; bases outside gene matches: 8. The CDR3 length is 15 residues. This chain's CDR3 is CASSVGPDRAYGYTF. The DNA for the CDR3 is TGTGCCAGCAGCGTGGGACCCGACAGGGCCTATGGCTACACCTTC.

This clone was seen more than once but under ten times. The genes are TRBV24-1 and TRBJ2-3; 9 positions agree with TRBD2. The germline V gene encodes CDR1 KGHDR and CDR2 SFDVKD. The CDR3 covers 17 residues. V shed 3 bases, J shed 5 bases, and the junction held 11 bases outside the gene matches. The CDR3 spells CATSDLPGSGGLDTQYF. The DNA for the CDR3 is TGTGCCACCAGTGATCTCCCGGGGAGCGGGGGGCTAGATACGCAGTATTTT.

V usage is TRBV18 and J usage is TRBJ1-2, with D perhaps TRBD1 (5 bases). Germline V gene sequence: CDR1 KGHSH, CDR2 LQKENI. Between the trimmed V and J ends, which lost 0 bases and 1 base, there was a span of 9 bases. The CDR3 contains 15 residues. Written as DNA, the CDR3 is TGTGCCAGCTCACCACCGGCCCAGGGTAACTATGGCTACACCTTC. Amino acid sequence: CASSPPAQGNYGYTF.

This chain uses TRBV6-1 with TRBJ1-6, with D possibly being TRBD1 (5 bases). V lost 3 bases, J lost 9 bases, and 15 bases lay in between. CDR3 length: 15 amino acids. Germline-derived CDR1 and CDR2 are MNHNS and SASEGT. CDR3: CASSDNGGYGSPLHF. The CDR3 nucleotides are TGTGCCAGCAGTGACAACGGGGGGTACGGTTCACCCCTCCACTTT.

This clone was seen only a few times. The chain carries TRBV19 and TRBJ1-5; D ambiguous. The germline gives CDR1 LNHDA, CDR2 SQIVND (reference sequence). The CDR3 spans 15 residues. The V and J ends lost 2 bases and 0 bases respectively, with 8 bases between them. CDR3 DNA sequence: TGTGCCAGTAGTATACCCCGGCTTAGCAATCAGCCCCAGCATTTT. It codes for CASSIPRLSNQPQHF. The full variable domain, in which reference TRBV19 and TRBJ1-5 provide the parts outside the CDR3, is DGGITQSPKYLFRKEGQNVTLSCEQNLNHDAMYWYRQDPGQGLRLIYYSQIVNDFQKGDIAEGYSVSREKKESFPLTVTSAQKNPTAFYLCASSIPRLSNQPQHFGDGTRLSIL.

This clone appeared a few times. V is TRBV5-1 and J is TRBJ1-1; D unclear. The germline V gene encodes CDR1 SGHRS and CDR2 YFSETQ. This CDR3 is 17 amino acids long. Deletions cut 6 bases from V and 5 bases from J, with 26 bases between. CDR3 sequence (DNA): TGCGCCAGCAAAATGGATTCTTCCCCTCGGTTATCAACTGAAGCTTTCTTT. Translating gives CASKMDSSPRLSTEAFF.

V usage is TRBV24-1 and J usage is TRBJ1-2; the D is unclear. V was pared by 1 base and J by 3 bases, with 8 bases between. Per germline, CDR1 KGHDR and CDR2 SFDVKD. The CDR3 sequence is 14 residues long. CDR3 in DNA: TGTGCCACCAGTGATTTCGGCGTAGACTATGGCTACACCTTC. It codes for CATSDFGVDYGYTF.

The V call is TRBV12-2, the J call TRBJ1-5; the tabulated D call, TRBD1, remains unverified against the DNA. TRBV12-2 represents a pseudogene. This CDR3 comprises 21 residues. The CDR3 DNA is TGTGCAAGTCGCTTAGAGAAACAACGGGACACCGTTCAGTTCGGCAATCAGCCCCAGCATTTT. Protein: CASRLEKQRDTVQFGNQPQHF.

The chain is built from TRBV11-3 and TRBJ1-3; no clear D. The germline V gene has CDR1 SGHNT and CDR2 YENEEA. V gave up 1 base and J gave up 7 bases, with 17 bases separating them. CDR3 size: 16 residues. Written as DNA, the CDR3 is TGTGCCAGCAGCTTAGGTTGGGAAGGGAGAAGGAACACCATATATTTT. This gives the protein CASSLGWEGRRNTIYF.

This chain links TRBV20-1 with TRBJ1-1; D is uncertain. Looked up from germline, CDR1 is DFQATT and CDR2 is SNEGSKA (reference sequence). This CDR3 is 13 amino acids long. Trimming shortened V by 3 bases and J by 6 bases, and 14 bases separated the two germline ends. CDR3 sequence (DNA): TGCAGTGCTAGTGGAGTCGGGTTACCTGAAGCTTTCTTT. This codes for CSASGVGLPEAFF.

This clone has only a few counts. The rearrangement links TRBV5-1 to TRBJ1-3; 11 bases line up with TRBD1. With V trimmed by 7 bases and J by 4 bases, 4 bases remained unmatched. CDR1 and CDR2 from the germline V gene are SGHRS and YFSETQ. This CDR3 contains 14 residues. The CDR3 loop is CASQGQGVGNTIYF. CDR3 nucleotides: TGCGCCAGCCAGGGACAGGGGGTAGGAAACACCATATATTTT.

The V call is TRBV3-1 (or the pseudogene TRBV3-2), the J call TRBJ1-3; D gene ambiguous. Germline CDR1 is LGHDT and CDR2 is YNNKEL (reference sequence). Trimming stripped 1 base from V and 3 bases from J, with 10 bases between. The CDR3 totals 15 residues. In nucleotides, the CDR3 is TGTGCCAGCAGCCAAGGACTAGGGATTGGAAACACCATATATTTT. It yields the protein CASSQGLGIGNTIYF.

The table lists this clone with a few counts. The rearrangement uses TRBV5-6 and TRBJ1-5, with D tentatively TRBD1 (5 bases). V was shortened by 3 bases and J by 2 bases, with 12 bases between the two germline ends. The CDR3 contains 15 residues. CDR1 and CDR2 (germline): SGHDT, YYEEEE. As DNA, the CDR3 is TGTGCCAGCAGCTACCGGAGGGACCGCAATCAGCCCCAGCATTTT. Its translation is CASSYRRDRNQPQHF.

The sample holds a few counts of this clone. The CDR3 sequence is CASSRTLGGGTEAFF. Written as DNA, the CDR3 is TGTGCCAGCAGCAGGACACTCGGAGGCGGCACTGAAGCTTTCTTT. The J gene is TRBJ1-1, the V gene TRBV3-1 (or the pseudogene TRBV3-2); weak D call: TRBD1 (5 bases). This CDR3 comprises 15 residues. Germline V gene data show CDR1 as LGHDT and CDR2 as YNNKEL (reference sequence). Trimming stripped 5 bases from V and 4 bases from J, with 17 bases between.

This chain links TRBV28 with TRBJ2-7; D call uncertain. With 4 bases removed from V and 0 bases from J, the gap between germline ends came to 10 bases. Germline CDR1 MDHEN, CDR2 SYDVKM. This CDR3 has 14 amino acids. CDR3 in amino acids: CASSSPETSYEQYF. The CDR3 region has the DNA TGTGCCAGCAGTTCCCCCGAAACCTCCTACGAGCAGTACTTC.

The rearrangement joins TRBV10-2 to TRBJ1-2; TRBD1 is a possible D gene (6 bases). This CDR3 contains 15 residues. Germline V gives CDR1 WSHSY, CDR2 SAAADI. With 2 bases removed from V and 4 bases from J, the gap between germline ends came to 14 bases. CDR3 coding DNA: TGCGCCAGCAGTGAGCAGGGGCTCCTCGTCTATGGCTACACCTTC. Amino acid sequence: CASSEQGLLVYGYTF.